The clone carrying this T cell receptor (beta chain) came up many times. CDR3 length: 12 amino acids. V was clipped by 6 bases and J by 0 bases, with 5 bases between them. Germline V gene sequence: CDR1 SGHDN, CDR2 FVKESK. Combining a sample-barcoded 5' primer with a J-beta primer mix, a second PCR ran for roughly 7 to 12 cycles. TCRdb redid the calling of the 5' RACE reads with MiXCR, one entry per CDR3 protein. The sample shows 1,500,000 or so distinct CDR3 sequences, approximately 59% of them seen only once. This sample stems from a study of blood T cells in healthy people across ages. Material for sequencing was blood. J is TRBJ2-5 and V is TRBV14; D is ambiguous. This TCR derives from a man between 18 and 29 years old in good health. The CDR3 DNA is TGTGCCAGCAGTCACTACCAAGAGACCCAGTACTTC. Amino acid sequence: CASSHYQETQYF.